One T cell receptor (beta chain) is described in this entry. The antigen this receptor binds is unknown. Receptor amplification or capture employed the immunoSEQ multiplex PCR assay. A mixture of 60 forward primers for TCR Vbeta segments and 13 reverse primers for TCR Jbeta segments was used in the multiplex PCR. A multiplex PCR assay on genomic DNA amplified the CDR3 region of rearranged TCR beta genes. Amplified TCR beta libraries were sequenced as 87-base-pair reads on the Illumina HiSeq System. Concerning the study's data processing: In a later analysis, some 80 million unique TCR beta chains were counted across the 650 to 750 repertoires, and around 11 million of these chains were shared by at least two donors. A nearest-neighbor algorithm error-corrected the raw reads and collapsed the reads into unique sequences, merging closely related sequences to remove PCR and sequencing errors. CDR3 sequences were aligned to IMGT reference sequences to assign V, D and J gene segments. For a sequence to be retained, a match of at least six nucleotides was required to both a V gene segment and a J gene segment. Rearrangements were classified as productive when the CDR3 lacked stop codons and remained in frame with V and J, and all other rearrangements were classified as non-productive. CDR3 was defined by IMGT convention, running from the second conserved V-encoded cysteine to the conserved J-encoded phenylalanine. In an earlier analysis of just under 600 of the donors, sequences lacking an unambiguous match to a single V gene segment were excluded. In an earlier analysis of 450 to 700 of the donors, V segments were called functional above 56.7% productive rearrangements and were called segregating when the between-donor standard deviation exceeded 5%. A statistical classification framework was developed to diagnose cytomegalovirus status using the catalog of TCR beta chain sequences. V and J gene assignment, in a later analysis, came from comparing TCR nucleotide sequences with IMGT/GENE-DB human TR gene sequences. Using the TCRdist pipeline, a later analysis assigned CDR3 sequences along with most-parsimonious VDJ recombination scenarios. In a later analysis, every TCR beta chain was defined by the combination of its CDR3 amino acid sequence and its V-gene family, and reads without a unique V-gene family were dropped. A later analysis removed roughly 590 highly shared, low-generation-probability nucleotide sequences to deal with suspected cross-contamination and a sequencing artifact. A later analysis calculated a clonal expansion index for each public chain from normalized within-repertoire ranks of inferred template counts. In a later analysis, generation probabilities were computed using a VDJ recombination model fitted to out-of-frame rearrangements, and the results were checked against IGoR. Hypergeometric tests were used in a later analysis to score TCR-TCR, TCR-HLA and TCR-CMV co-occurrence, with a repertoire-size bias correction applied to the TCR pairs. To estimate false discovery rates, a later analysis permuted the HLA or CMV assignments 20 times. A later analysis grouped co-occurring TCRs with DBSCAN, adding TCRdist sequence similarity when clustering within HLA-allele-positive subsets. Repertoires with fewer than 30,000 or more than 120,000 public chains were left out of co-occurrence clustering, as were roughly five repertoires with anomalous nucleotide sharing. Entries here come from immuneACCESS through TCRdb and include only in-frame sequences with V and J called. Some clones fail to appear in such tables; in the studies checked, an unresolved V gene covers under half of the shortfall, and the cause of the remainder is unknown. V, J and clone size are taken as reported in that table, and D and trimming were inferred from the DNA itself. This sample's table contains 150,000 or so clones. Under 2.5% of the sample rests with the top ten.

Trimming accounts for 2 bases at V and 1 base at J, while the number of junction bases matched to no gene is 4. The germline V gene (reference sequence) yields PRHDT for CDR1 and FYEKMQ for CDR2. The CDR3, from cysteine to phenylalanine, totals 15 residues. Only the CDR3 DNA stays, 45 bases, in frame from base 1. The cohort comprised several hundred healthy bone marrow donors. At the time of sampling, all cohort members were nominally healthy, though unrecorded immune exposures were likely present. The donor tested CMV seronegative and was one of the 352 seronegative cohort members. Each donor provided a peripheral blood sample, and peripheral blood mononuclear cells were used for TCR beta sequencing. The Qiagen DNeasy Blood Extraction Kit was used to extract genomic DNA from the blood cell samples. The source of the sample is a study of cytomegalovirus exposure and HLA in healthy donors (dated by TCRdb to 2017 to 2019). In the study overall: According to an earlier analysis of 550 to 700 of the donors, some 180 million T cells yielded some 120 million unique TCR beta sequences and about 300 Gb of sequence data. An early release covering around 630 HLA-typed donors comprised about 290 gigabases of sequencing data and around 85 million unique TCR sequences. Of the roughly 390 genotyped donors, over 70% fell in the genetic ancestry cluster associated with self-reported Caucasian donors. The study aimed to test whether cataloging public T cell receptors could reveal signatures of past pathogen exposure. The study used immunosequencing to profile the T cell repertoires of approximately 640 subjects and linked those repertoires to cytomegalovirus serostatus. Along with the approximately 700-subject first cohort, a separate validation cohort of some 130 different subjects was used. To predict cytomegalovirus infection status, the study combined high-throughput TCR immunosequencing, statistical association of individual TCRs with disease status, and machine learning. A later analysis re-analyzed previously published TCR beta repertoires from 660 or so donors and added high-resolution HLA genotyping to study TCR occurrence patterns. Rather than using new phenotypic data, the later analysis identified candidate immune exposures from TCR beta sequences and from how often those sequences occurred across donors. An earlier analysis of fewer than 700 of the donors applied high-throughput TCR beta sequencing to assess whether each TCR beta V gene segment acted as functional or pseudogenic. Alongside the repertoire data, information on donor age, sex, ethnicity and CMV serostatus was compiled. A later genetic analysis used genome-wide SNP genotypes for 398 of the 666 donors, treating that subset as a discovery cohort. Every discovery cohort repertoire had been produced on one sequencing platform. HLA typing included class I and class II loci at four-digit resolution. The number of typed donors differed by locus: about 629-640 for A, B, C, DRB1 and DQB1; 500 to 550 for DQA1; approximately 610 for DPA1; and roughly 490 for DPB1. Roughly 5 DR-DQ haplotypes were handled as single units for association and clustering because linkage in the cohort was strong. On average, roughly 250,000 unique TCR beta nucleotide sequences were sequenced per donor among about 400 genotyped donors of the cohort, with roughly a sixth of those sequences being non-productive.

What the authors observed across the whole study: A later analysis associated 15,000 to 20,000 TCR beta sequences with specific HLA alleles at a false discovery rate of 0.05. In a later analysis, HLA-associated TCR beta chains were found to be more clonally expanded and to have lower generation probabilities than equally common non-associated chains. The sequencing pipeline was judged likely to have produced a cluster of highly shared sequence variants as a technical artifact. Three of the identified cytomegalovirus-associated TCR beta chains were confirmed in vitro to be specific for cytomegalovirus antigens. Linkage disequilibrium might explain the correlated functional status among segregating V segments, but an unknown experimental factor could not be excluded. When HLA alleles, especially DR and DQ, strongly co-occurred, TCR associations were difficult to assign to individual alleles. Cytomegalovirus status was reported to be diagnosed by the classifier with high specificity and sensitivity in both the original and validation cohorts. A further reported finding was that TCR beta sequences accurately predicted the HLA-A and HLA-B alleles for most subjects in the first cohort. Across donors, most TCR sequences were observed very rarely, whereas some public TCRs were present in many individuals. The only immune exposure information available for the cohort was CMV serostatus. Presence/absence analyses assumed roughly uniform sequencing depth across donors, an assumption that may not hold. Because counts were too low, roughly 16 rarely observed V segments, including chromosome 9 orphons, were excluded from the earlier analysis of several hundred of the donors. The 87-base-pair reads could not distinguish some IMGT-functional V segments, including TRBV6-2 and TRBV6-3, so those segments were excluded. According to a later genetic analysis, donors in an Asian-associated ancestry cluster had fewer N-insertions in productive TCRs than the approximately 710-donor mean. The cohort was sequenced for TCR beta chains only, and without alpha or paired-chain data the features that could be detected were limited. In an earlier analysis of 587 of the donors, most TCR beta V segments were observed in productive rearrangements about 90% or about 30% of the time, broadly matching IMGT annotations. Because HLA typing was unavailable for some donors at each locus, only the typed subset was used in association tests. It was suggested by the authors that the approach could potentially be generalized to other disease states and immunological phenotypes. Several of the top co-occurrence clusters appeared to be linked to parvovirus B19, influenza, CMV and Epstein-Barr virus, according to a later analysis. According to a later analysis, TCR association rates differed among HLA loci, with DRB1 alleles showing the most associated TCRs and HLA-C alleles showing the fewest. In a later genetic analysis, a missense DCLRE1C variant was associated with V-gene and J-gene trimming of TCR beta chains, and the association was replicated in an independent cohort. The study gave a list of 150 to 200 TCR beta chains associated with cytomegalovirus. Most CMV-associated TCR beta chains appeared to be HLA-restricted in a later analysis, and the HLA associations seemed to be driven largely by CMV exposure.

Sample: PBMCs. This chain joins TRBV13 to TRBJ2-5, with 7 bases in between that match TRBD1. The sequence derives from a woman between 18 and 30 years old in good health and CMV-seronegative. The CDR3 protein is CASSLWTGGQETQYF. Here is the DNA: TGTGCCAGCAGCTTATGGACAGGAGGCCAAGAGACCCAGTACTTC.